The sequence of this T cell receptor (beta chain) was determined in a study of cytotoxic CD8 clonotypes in ibrutinib-treated CLL. For the study at large: Collecting the response samples happened after a median roughly eleven months of treatment, with a range of 6 to 36. Study-wide points: Sustained-remission patients were sampled at different times than progressing patients were. In comparison with age-matched healthy donors, baseline clonality was higher and tracked circulating CD8+ T-cell counts.

Concerning this clone: Its antigen is as yet unknown.

Clones were read by immunoSEQ multiplex PCR, and TCRdb kept only the in-frame ones, dropping some. The sample comprises about 72,000 clones, approximately 71% of which are singletons, and approximately 6.2% rests with the top ten. CDR3 length: 15 residues. Germline-derived CDR1 and CDR2 are SEHNR and FQNEAQ (reference sequence). Losses at the gene ends were 1 base for V and 2 bases for J; bases not matched to a gene: 3. This specimen consisted of PBMCs, obtained after 12 months of ibrutinib treatment. The receptor's source is a human donor with chronic lymphocytic leukemia. This chain links TRBV7-9 with TRBJ2-3, with 7 bases fitting TRBD1. CDR3 sequence reads: CASSLGQGSTDTQYF. Here the CDR3 DNA reads TGTGCCAGCAGCTTAGGACAGGGATCCACAGATACGCAGTATTTT.